Sequencing of this TCR beta chain was carried out in a study of blood T cell repertoires in COVID-19. Sequencing used immunoSEQ multiplex PCR; TCRdb keeps in-frame clones, though not all of them. The sample records 200,000 to 250,000 clones, about 87% being singletons. V was cut by 3 bases and J by 7 bases, with 7 bases left in between. CDR3 length: 12 residues. From germline, CDR1 is SEHNR and CDR2 FQNEAQ (reference sequence). The sequence was obtained from a man between 50 and 59 years old who had been exposed to COVID-19. Material: PBMCs or T cells enriched from blood (not recorded which). The chain has TRBV7-9 and TRBJ2-1; D unresolved. The DNA for the CDR3 is TGTGCCAGCAGCTTTTTTGAGAATGAGCAGTTCTTC. As protein: CASSFFENEQFF.